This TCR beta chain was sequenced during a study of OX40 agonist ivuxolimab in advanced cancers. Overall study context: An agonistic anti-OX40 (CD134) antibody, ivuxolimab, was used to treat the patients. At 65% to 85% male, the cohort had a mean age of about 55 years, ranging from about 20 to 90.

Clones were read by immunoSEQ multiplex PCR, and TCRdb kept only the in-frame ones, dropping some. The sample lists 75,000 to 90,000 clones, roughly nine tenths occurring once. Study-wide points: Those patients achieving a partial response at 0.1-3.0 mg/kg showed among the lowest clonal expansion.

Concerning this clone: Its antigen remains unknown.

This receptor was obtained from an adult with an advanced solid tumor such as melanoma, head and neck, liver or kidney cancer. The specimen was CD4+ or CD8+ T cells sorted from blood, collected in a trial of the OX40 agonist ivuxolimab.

The DNA of the CDR3 is TGTGCCAGCAGCTTAGGAAGCGGGGGGGCCAAGACCCAGTACTTC. It translates to CASSLGSGGAKTQYF. The V call is TRBV11-2, the J call TRBJ2-5, with 10 nucleotides matching TRBD2. The CDR3 has 15 amino acids. Germline V lookup: CDR1 SGHAT, CDR2 FQNNGV. The J segment lost 6 bases and the V segment lost 1 base, leaving 5 bases of the junction unmatched.